This TCR beta chain was captured in a study of cytomegalovirus exposure and HLA in healthy donors. On this clone: What it binds is not known.

13 Jbeta primers and 60 Vbeta primers were used for the PCR. This table comes from immunoSEQ multiplex PCR, and its TCRdb copy is limited to in-frame clones, with some not included. Here the sample spans roughly 80,000 clones, 62% being singletons. General study points: Solely CMV serostatus was available to characterize immune exposure. The authors later linked a missense DCLRE1C variant to TCR beta V- and J-gene trimming.

CDR1 and CDR2 (germline): SQVTM, ANQGSEA. The CDR3 covers 14 residues. With 5 bases removed from V and 10 bases from J, the gap between germline ends came to 18 bases. This TCR was recovered from a male donor in good health and CMV-seropositive. The sample comprised PBMCs. The genes are TRBV29-1 and TRBJ1-6, with D possibly being TRBD1 (5 bases). The CDR3 loop is CSVRLAGVESPLHF. The CDR3 nucleotides are TGCAGCGTTAGACTGGCGGGGGTAGAATCACCCCTCCACTTT. Complete variable domain (other parts from reference TRBV29-1 and TRBJ1-6): SAVISQKPSRDICQRGTSLTIQCQVDSQVTMMFWYRQQPGQSLTLIATANQGSEATYESGFVIDKFPISRPNLTFSTLTVSNMSPEDSSIYLCSVRLAGVESPLHFGNGTRLTVT.